This TCR beta chain was obtained from a study of cytomegalovirus exposure and HLA in healthy donors. Study-wide background: Among the roughly 400 genotyped donors, around 81% were placed in the Caucasian-associated ancestry cluster.

This CDR3 contains 17 residues. Trimming removed 6 bases from V and 2 bases from J, with 17 bases in between. Germline V gives CDR1 MNHNS, CDR2 SASEGT. 60 Vbeta and 13 Jbeta primers were used in PCR. The method was immunoSEQ multiplex PCR; TCRdb's version includes in-frame clones alone and lacks a portion of them. This table holds 180,000 or so clones, around 80% found once. The V gene is TRBV6-1, the J gene TRBJ1-6; the D is unclear. The receptor was isolated from a woman between 25 and 40 years old in good health and CMV-seronegative. The sample comprised PBMCs. CDR3 residues: CASSEKSQATYNSPLHF. Here the CDR3 DNA reads TGTGCCAGCAGCGAAAAAAGTCAGGCTACCTATAATTCACCCCTCCACTTT.